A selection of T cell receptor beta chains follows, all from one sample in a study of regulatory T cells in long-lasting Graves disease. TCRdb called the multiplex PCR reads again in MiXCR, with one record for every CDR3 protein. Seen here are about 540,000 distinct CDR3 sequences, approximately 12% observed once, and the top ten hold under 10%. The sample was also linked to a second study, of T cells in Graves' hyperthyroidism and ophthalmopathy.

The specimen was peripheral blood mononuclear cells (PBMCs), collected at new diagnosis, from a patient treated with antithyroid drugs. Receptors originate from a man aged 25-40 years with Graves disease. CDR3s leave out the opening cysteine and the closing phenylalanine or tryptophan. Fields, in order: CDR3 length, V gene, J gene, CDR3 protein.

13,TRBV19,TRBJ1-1,ASSPRGKGNTEAF
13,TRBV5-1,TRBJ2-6,ASSRGGSGANVLT
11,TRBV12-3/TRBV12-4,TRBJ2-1,ASRPLAGEEQF
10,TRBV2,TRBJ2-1,ASSDSSGGQF
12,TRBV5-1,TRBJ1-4,ASSFVTRNEKLF
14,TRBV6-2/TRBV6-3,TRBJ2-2,ASSYSGLGNTGELF
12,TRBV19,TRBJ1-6,ASHGQQDASPLH
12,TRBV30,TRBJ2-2,AWSLGGHTGELF
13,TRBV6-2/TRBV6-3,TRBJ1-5,ASSYSTQANQPQH
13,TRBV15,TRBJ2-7,ATSRVSFRAYEQY
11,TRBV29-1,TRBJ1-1,SAPTGARTEAF
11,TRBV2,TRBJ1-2,AGRDRGLSGYT
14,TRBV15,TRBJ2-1,ATSREDGRDRFEQF
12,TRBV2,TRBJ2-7,ASSPRGGRDEQY
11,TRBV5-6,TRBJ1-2,ASSFTGGVGYT
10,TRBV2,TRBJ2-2,AIGGYTGELF
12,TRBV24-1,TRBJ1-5,ATSATQPGQPQH
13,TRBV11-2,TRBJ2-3,ASSGGAIPTDTQY
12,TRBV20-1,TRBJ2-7,SARPGQGVYEQY
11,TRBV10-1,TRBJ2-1,ASSESPSATQF
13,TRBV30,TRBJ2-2,AWSRAGGFTGELF
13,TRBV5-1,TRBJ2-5,ASRISGRNQETQY
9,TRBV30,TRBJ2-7,AWSLTPEQY
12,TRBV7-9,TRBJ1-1,ASSARQGRTEAF
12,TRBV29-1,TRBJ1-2,SVVGTVNNYGYT
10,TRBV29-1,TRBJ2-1,SVEDGYNEQF
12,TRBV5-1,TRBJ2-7,ASSPEEGSYEQY
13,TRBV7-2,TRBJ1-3,ASSRAMGSGNTIY
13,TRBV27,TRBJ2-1,ASSLNGARGNEQF
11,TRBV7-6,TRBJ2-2,ASSATGPGELF
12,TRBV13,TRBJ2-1,ASSSPAGQDEQF
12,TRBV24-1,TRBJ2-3,ATSEPVRPDTQY
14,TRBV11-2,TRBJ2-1,ASSLEGAGAYNEQL
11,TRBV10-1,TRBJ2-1,ASSGLDGDEQF
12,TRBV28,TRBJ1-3,ASSFPTSGNTIY
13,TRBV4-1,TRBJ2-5,ASSHPPREPETQY
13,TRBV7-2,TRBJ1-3,ASSLYRADGNTIY
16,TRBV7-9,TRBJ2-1,ASSPPFGAGGSYNEQF
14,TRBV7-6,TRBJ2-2,ASSPTGGGNTGELF
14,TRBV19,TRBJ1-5,ASKGRGEYSNQPQH
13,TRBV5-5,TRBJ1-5,ASSQDPGQNQPQH
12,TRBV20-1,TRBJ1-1,SANMQGTNTEAF
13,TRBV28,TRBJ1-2,ASSTPSDGNYGYT
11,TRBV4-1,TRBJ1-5,ASSKQGYQPQH
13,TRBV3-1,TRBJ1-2,ASSLEGRANYGYT
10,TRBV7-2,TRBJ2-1,ASSLNVYEQF
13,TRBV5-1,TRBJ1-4,ASSGSPATGEKLF
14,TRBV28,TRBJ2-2,ASSLDWDRVTGELF
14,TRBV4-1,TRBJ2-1,ASSQDSQQDLKEQF
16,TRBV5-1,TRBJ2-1,ASSFFGAGTSGRGEQF
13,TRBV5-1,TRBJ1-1,ASSLATAVNTEAF
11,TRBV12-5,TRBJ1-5,ASGRYSNQPQH
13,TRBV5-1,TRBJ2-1,ASSQRGRADNEQF
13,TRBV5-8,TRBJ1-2,ASSAVDRHPYGYT
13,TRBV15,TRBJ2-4,ATSSRTGTQNIQY
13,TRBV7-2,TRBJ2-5,ASSLTTRPGETQY
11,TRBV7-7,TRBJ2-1,ASSLDSLNEQF